One and the same sample provided the 21 T cell receptor beta chains below, sequenced in a study of control samples from healthy donors and cancer patients. Sequencing used immunoSEQ multiplex PCR; TCRdb keeps in-frame clones, though not all of them. The sample shows more than 45,000 clones, 80% to 95% of them seen only once. Sequenced: PBMCs. The receptors were gathered from a man aged 30-40 years with colorectal cancer.

The chain recombines TRBV6-5 with TRBJ1-6; 8 nucleotides line up with TRBD1. Per the germline V gene, CDR1 is MNHEY and CDR2 is SVGAGI. The CDR3 contains 13 residues. With V trimmed by 8 bases and J by 9 bases, 6 bases remained unmatched. The CDR3 DNA follows: TGTGCCAGCGGAGAACAGGGGGGTTCACCCCTCCACTTT. Translation: CASGEQGGSPLHF.

This rearrangement joins TRBV5-4 to TRBJ1-2, with D possibly TRBD1 on 5 matching bases. V was cut by 0 bases and J by 5 bases, with 11 bases left in between. The CDR3 extends over 14 amino acids. From germline, CDR1 is SGHNT and CDR2 YYREEE (reference sequence). CDR3 sequence (DNA): TGTGCCAGCAGCTTGGGGGTTGGGACGTATGGCTACACCTTC. This gives the protein CASSLGVGTYGYTF.

The chain couples TRBV30 to TRBJ2-7, with 9 bases aligning to TRBD1. This CDR3 contains 14 residues. Losses at the gene ends were 2 bases for V and 4 bases for J; bases not matched to a gene: 6. CDR1 is GTSNPN, CDR2 SVGIG, per germline (reference sequence). The CDR3 loop reads CAWSRGTGSYEQYF. Written as DNA, the CDR3 is TGTGCCTGGAGTAGAGGGACAGGGAGTTACGAGCAGTACTTC.

This chain links TRBV6-5 with TRBJ1-2; 10 nucleotides match TRBD1. CDR1 is MNHEY, CDR2 SVGAGI, per germline. The trim removed 4 bases at V and 7 bases at J, leaving 6 bases unmatched. This CDR3 is 14 amino acids long. The CDR3, as DNA: TGTGCCAGCAGTTGGGACAGGGGTGGGGGTGGCTACACCTTC. This codes for CASSWDRGGGGYTF.

J is TRBJ2-1 and V is TRBV2, with 9 nucleotides matching TRBD1. Germline V gives CDR1 SNHLY, CDR2 FYNNEI. Losses at the gene ends were 5 bases for V and 5 bases for J; bases not matched to a gene: 10. The CDR3 totals 16 residues. This CDR3 reads CASSRSPGTGNNEQFF. Here the CDR3 DNA reads TGTGCCAGCAGTCGATCCCCCGGGACAGGGAACAATGAGCAGTTCTTC.

The chain combines TRBV9 with TRBJ2-3, with a weak D call TRBD2 (5 bases). V dropped 3 bases and J dropped 6 bases, with 14 bases sitting between them. Per the germline V gene, CDR1 is SGDLS and CDR2 is YYNGEE. This CDR3 spans 14 amino acids. The CDR3: CASSANILADTQYF. As DNA, the CDR3 is TGTGCCAGCAGCGCGAATATATTAGCGGATACGCAGTATTTT.

The chain uses TRBV5-1 and TRBJ2-7; D perhaps matches TRBD2 (6 bases). Germline CDR1 is SGHRS and CDR2 is YFSETQ. Trimming left V 0 bases short and J 6 bases short, with 13 bases between. The CDR3 covers 14 residues. CDR3 region: CASSLAGRGSEQYV. The CDR3 DNA is TGCGCCAGCAGCTTGGCAGGCCGGGGGTCCGAGCAGTACGTC.

The gene calls are TRBV30 and TRBJ1-2; no definite D call. Germline CDR1 GTSNPN, CDR2 SVGIG (reference sequence). Trimming stripped 5 bases from V and 8 bases from J, with 18 bases between. The CDR3 runs 13 residues. The CDR3, as DNA: TGTGCCTGGGGCCTGCAGCTCGAAGGGGGCTACACCTTC. It codes for CAWGLQLEGGYTF.

The chain links TRBV11-3 to TRBJ2-2, with unresolved D. V gave up 4 bases and J gave up 3 bases, with 9 bases separating them. Germline V lookup: CDR1 SGHNT, CDR2 YENEEA. This CDR3 has 14 amino acids. CDR3 sequence reads: CASSSSYYTGELFF. CDR3 DNA: TGTGCCAGCAGCTCGTCGTACTACACCGGGGAGCTGTTTTTT.

The chain recombines TRBV7-2 with TRBJ1-1, with a tentative D call TRBD1 (6 bases). The CDR3 loop spans 14 amino acids. CDR1 is SGHTA, CDR2 FQGNSA, per germline. Deletions cut 3 bases from V and 3 bases from J, with 11 bases between. CDR3 amino acids: CASSFGGRYTEAFF. The CDR3, as DNA: TGTGCCAGCAGCTTTGGGGGGCGGTACACTGAAGCTTTCTTT.

The CDR3: CASSSKGLTTDTQYF. The CDR3 DNA reads as TGTGCCAGCAGTTCTAAGGGACTAACCACAGATACGCAGTATTTT. The V and J genes are TRBV6-2 or TRBV6-3 and TRBJ2-3, with 7 bases fitting TRBD2. The CDR3 runs 15 residues. Trimming took 4 bases from V and 2 from J; bases not matched to a gene: 6. CDR1 is MNHEY and CDR2 is SVGEGT in the germline V gene.

The rearrangement uses TRBV6-2 or TRBV6-3 and TRBJ1-2, with 10 positions matching TRBD1. The J segment lost 6 bases and the V segment lost 4 bases, leaving 5 bases of the junction unmatched. This CDR3 has 14 residues. Per the germline V gene, CDR1 is MNHEY and CDR2 is SVGEGT. CDR3 region: CASSWTGGFDGYTF. The CDR3 DNA is TGTGCCAGCAGTTGGACAGGGGGTTTCGATGGCTACACCTTC.

The V call is TRBV5-4, the J call TRBJ1-6, with 9 bases lining up with TRBD1. V dropped 3 bases and J dropped 11; count of bases not matched to a gene: 3. Germline V CDR1 and CDR2: SGHNT, YYREEE (reference sequence). The CDR3 covers 13 residues. CDR3 bases: TGTGCCAGCAGCTCCGGGACAGGGACACCCCTCCACTTT. It codes for CASSSGTGTPLHF.

A few counts support this clone. The chain links TRBV28 to TRBJ1-5, with D possibly matching TRBD1 (5 bases). Trimming left V 5 bases short and J 1 base short, with 12 bases between. CDR3 size: 15 residues. The germline V gene has CDR1 MDHEN and CDR2 SYDVKM. CDR3 in amino acids: CASSLTWDSNQPQHF. The CDR3 DNA is TGTGCCAGCAGTCTGACCTGGGACAGCAATCAGCCCCAGCATTTT.

The rearrangement joins TRBV3-1 (or the pseudogene TRBV3-2) to TRBJ2-3; 15 bases line up with TRBD2. In germline, CDR1 is LGHDT, CDR2 YNNKEL (reference sequence). The length of the CDR3 is 18 residues. Trimming removed 3 bases from V and 4 bases from J; junction bases left unmatched: 8. CDR3 region: CASSHAGLAGGLADTQYF. As DNA, the CDR3 is TGTGCCAGCAGCCATGCCGGACTAGCGGGGGGGCTTGCAGATACGCAGTATTTT.

V and J are TRBV6-5 and TRBJ1-3; D remains ambiguous. V was shortened by 4 bases and J by 3 bases, with 4 bases between the two germline ends. CDR1 is MNHEY and CDR2 is SVGAGI in the germline V gene. The CDR3 runs to 12 residues. The CDR3 DNA follows: TGTGCCAGCAGTTCGGTTGGAAACACCATATATTTT. As protein: CASSSVGNTIYF.

The rearrangement links TRBV19 to TRBJ2-6, with TRBD1 identical over 7 bases. The trim removed 5 bases at V and 0 bases at J, leaving 7 bases unmatched. The CDR3 consists of 17 residues. CDR1 is LNHDA, CDR2 SQIVND, per germline (reference sequence). The CDR3 protein is CASSSGQLSSGANVLTF. CDR3 nucleotide sequence: TGTGCCAGTAGTTCGGGACAGCTAAGCTCTGGGGCCAACGTCCTGACTTTC. Full variable domain (missing parts from reference TRBV19 and TRBJ2-6): DGGITQSPKYLFRKEGQNVTLSCEQNLNHDAMYWYRQDPGQGLRLIYYSQIVNDFQKGDIAEGYSVSREKKESFPLTVTSAQKNPTAFYLCASSSGQLSSGANVLTFGAGSRLTVL.

The chain links TRBV6-5 to TRBJ1-1; D remains unclear. Germline loops: CDR1 MNHEY, CDR2 SVGAGI. Trimming pared 4 bases from V and 6 bases from J, leaving 6 bases between. The CDR3 spans 11 residues. The CDR3 region has the DNA TGTGCCAGCAGTTCTCCCGCTGAAGCTTTCTTT. As protein: CASSSPAEAFF.

The chain joins TRBV4-2 to TRBJ2-2; 7 nucleotides line up with TRBD2. The germline CDR1 and CDR2 sequences are LGHNA and YNFKEQ. V shed 0 bases and J 3 bases; nucleotides not matched to a gene: 4. CDR3 size: 16 residues. The CDR3 region has the DNA TGTGCCAGCAGCCAAGAGAGCGGGATGGACACCGGGGAGCTGTTTTTT. Its translation: CASSQESGMDTGELFF.

The chain links TRBV5-5 to TRBJ2-2, with D perhaps assigned TRBD1 or TRBD2 (5 bases each). The germline gives CDR1 SGHKS, CDR2 YYEKEE (reference sequence). The V gene lost 1 base and the J gene lost 1 base, with 11 bases spanning the gap. The CDR3 spans 16 residues. The CDR3 protein is CASSLQGPLNTGELFF. For the CDR3, the DNA is TGTGCCAGCAGCTTGCAGGGACCCTTGAACACCGGGGAGCTGTTTTTT.

The chain employs TRBV6-5 and TRBJ2-1; D is perhaps TRBD1 or TRBD2 (5 bases each). Germline V gene sequence: CDR1 MNHEY, CDR2 SVGAGI. The V and J ends lost 0 bases and 3 bases respectively, with 9 bases between them. The CDR3 sequence is 15 residues long. The CDR3 region has the DNA TGTGCCAGCAGTTACTCAAGTGGGGGCTACAATGAGCAGTTCTTC. Translating it yields CASSYSSGGYNEQFF.